This T cell receptor (beta chain) was sequenced for a study of spatial heterogeneity in lung cancer (dated by TCRdb to 2018 to 2020). For context, the study as a whole: More beta-chain than alpha-chain transcripts were consistently detected, likely reflecting higher beta-chain transcript abundance. In the raw uncorrected reads, each unique combination of TCR and UMI appeared more than ten times on average. TCR repertoire features were related to nonsynonymous mutation counts determined by whole-exome sequencing of tumor tissue. Both alpha and beta chains were TCR-sequenced in samples taken at surgery, namely 220 tumor regions, 62 to 70 matched nontumor lung samples and 56 PBMC samples. In non-small cell lung cancer, the study made a quantitative comparison of TCR alpha and beta repertoires among multiple tumor regions, matched nontumor lung and blood. General conclusions and limits of the study: Ubiquitous expanded tumor TCRs showed up in blood more often at tumor resection than at routine follow-up. Confirming at a functional level the hypothesis that regional TCRs recognize regional mutations was considered to require additional single-cell paired TCR alpha and beta sequencing.

At least ten counts were recorded for this clonotype. Its binding antigen is unknown. One base away there is no much larger clone; base qualities are not given. From the cysteine through the phenylalanine, the CDR3 covers 17 amino acids. The retained sequence is limited to the CDR3, 51 bases, with the frame set at the first base. In the germline V gene, CDR1 corresponds to LGHNA and CDR2 to YSLEER. Deletion took 1 base off V and 6 bases off J, with a span of 19 bases between the germline ends. The time point label on this specimen signifies: sample taken at primary tumor resection. For TCR sequencing, whole RNA was extracted from tumor and nontumor lung tissue, or from cryopreserved PBMC samples, and no cell sorting was done. Donors were under 95 patients with early-stage, untreated non-small cell lung cancer from the lung TRACERx cohort. Only patients for whom sufficient RNA was available from at least two tumor regions were selected for TCR sequencing.

Library preparation was by 5' RACE. TCRdb records NextSeq 500 as the sequencer. To allow correction of PCR and sequencing errors, the TCR library protocol tagged every TCR cDNA molecule with a unique molecular identifier. In the paper's pipeline: Decombinator tools were used for TCR identification, UMI-based error correction and CDR3 extraction. Expanded TCRs were defined as those above a frequency of 2 per 1,000, corresponding to the top 1% of the tumor frequency distribution. Rényi diversity was computed with the R vegan package after subsampling each repertoire 100 times to 5,000 TCRs. CDR3 similarity networks were constructed using string-kernel similarity of amino acid triplets, with links drawn between CDR3s whose pairwise similarity was above 0.82. The raw public data were reprocessed by TCRdb itself: fastp quality trimming at Q25, MiXCR clonotype calling, in-frame beta chains only. Each record represents a unique CDR3 protein, reported with the most common genes and DNA among its rows. TCRdb, not the original authors, processed these V and J calls. This sample gives approximately 49,000 distinct CDR3 sequences in total; about 5.8% of them show up just once. Around 10% of the sample is held by the ten biggest clonotypes.

The origin of this receptor is a male donor with early-stage non-small cell lung cancer. The sample consisted of PBMCs, taken at surgery. Recombination joined TRBV4-3 with TRBJ2-1, with the D call perhaps TRBD1 or TRBD2, each one matching 5 bases. The bases are TGCGCCAGCAGCCAAGTTGCCGGGGACCGAATCCCCAATGAGCAGTTCTTC. This yields the protein CASSQVAGDRIPNEQFF.